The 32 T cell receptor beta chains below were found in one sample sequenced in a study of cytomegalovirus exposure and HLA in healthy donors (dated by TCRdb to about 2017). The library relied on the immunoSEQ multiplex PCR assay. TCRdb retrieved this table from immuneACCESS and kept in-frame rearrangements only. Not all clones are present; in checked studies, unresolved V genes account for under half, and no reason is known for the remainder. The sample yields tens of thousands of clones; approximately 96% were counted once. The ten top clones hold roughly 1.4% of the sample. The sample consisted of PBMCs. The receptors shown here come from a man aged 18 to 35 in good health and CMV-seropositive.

The CDR3, as DNA: TGTGCCAGTAGTATAGTAGAGGACTACACCGGGGAGCTGTTTTTT. Translated, it gives CASSIVEDYTGELFF. V gene TRBV19 combines with J gene TRBJ2-2; D perhaps matches TRBD2 (5 bases). Germline CDR1 is LNHDA and CDR2 is SQIVND (reference sequence). CDR3 length equals 15 residues. Trimming took off 1 base at V and 3 bases at J, with 9 bases between the two ends. Together with reference TRBV19 and TRBJ2-2, the CDR3 gives the full variable domain: DGGITQSPKYLFRKEGQNVTLSCEQNLNHDAMYWYRQDPGQGLRLIYYSQIVNDFQKGDIAEGYSVSREKKESFPLTVTSAQKNPTAFYLCASSIVEDYTGELFFGEGSRLTVL.

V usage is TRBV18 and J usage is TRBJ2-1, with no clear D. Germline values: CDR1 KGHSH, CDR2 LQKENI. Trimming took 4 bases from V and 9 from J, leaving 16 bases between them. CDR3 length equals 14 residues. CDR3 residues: CASSLTDITGEQFF. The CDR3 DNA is TGTGCCAGCTCACTTACTGACATTACCGGTGAGCAGTTCTTC. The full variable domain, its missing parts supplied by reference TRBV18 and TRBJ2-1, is NAGVMQNPRHLVRRRGQEARLRCSPMKGHSHVYWYRQLPEEGLKFMVYLQKENIIDESGMPKERFSAEFPKEGPSILRIQQVVRGDSAAYFCASSLTDITGEQFFGPGTRLTVL.

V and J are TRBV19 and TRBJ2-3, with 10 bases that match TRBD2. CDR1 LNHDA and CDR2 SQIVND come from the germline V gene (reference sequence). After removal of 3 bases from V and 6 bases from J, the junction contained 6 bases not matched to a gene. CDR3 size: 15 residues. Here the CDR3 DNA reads TGTGCCAGTAGTATGCCTAGCGGGAGTCGCGATACGCAGTATTTT. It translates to CASSMPSGSRDTQYF.

Here the CDR3 DNA reads TGTGCCAGCAGTTACTCGGGCAGGGGGCGAGAGACCCAGTACTTC. It yields the protein CASSYSGRGRETQYF. The gene calls are TRBV6-5 and TRBJ2-5; 8 bases line up with TRBD1. This CDR3 has 15 amino acids. Germline V gene data show CDR1 as MNHEY and CDR2 as SVGAGI. V dropped 0 bases and J dropped 4; count of bases not matched to a gene: 4.

Here the CDR3 DNA reads TGTGCCAGTAGTATGGGGGACAGATGGCGTGGCTACACCTTC. Its protein is CASSMGDRWRGYTF. The genes are TRBV19 and TRBJ1-2, with 7 nucleotides matching TRBD1. V lost 3 bases and J lost 7; bases outside the gene matches: 8. The CDR3 is 14 residues long. Germline V gene lookup returns CDR1 LNHDA and CDR2 SQIVND (reference sequence).

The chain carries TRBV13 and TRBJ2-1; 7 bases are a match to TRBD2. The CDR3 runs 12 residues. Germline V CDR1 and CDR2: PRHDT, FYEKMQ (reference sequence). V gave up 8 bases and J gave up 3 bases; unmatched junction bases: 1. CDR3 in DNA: TGTGCCAGCCAGCGGGACTACAATGAGCAGTTCTTC. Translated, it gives CASQRDYNEQFF.

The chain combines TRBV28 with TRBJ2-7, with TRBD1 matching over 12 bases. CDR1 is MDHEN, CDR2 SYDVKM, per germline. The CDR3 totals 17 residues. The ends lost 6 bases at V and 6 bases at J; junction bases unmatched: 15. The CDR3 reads CASSTTGTGGAVSEQYF. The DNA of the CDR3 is TGTGCCAGCAGCACGACCGGGACAGGGGGCGCGGTTTCCGAGCAGTACTTC.

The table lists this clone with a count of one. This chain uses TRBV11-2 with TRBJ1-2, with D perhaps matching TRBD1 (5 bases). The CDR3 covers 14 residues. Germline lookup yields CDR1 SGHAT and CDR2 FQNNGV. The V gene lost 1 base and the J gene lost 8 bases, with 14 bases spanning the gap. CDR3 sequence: CASSLVQVGGGYTF. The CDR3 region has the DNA TGTGCCAGCAGCTTAGTGCAGGTCGGGGGAGGCTACACCTTC.

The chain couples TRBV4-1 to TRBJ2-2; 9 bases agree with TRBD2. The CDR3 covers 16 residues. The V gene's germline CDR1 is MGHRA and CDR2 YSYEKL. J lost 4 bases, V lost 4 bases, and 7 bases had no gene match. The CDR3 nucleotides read TGCGCCAGCAGCCCTATAGCGGGAGCAATCACCGGGGAGCTGTTTTTT. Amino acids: CASSPIAGAITGELFF.

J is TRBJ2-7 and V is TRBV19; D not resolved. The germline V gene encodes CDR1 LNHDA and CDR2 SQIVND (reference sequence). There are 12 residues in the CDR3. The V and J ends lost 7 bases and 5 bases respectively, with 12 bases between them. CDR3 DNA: TGTGCCAGTACAGACGTGGCGGACGAGCAGTACTTC. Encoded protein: CASTDVADEQYF.

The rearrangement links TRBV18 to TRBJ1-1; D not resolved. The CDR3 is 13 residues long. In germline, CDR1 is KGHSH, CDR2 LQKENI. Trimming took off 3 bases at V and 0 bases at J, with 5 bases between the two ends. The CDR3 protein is CASSPALNTEAFF. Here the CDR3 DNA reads TGTGCCAGCTCACCGGCACTGAACACTGAAGCTTTCTTT.

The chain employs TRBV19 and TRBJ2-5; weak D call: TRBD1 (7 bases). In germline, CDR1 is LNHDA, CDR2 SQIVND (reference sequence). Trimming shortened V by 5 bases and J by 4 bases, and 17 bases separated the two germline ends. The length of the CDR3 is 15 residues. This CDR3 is CASSWRGRGAETQYF. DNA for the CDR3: TGTGCCAGTAGTTGGAGGGGGCGTGGGGCAGAGACCCAGTACTTC.

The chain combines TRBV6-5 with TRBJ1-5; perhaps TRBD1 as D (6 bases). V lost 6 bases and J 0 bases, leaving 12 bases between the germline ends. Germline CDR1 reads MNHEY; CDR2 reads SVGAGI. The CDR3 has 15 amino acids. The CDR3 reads CASSPDRVSNQPQHF. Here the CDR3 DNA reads TGTGCCAGCAGCCCGGACAGAGTTAGCAATCAGCCCCAGCATTTT.

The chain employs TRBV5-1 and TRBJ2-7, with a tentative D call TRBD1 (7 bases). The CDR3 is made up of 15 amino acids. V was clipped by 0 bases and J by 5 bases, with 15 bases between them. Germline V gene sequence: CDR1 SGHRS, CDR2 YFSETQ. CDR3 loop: CASSLGQGGSNEQYF. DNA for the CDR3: TGCGCCAGCAGCTTGGGACAGGGAGGCTCGAACGAGCAGTACTTC.

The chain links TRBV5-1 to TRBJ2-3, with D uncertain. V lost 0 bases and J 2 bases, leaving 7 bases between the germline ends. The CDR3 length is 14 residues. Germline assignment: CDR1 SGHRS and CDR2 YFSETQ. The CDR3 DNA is TGCGCCAGCAGCTTGGCTCAGGACACAGATACGCAGTATTTT. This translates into CASSLAQDTDTQYF.

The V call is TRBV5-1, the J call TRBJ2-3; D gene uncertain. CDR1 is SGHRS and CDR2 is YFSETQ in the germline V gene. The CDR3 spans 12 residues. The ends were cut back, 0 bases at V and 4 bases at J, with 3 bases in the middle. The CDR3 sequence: CASSLDSDTQYF. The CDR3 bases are TGCGCCAGCAGCTTGGACTCAGATACGCAGTATTTT.

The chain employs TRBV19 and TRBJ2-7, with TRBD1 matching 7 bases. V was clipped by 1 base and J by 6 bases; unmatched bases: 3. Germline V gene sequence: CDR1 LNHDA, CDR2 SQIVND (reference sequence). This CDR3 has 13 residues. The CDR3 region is CASSIVGQFEQYF. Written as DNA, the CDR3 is TGTGCCAGTAGTATAGTGGGACAGTTCGAGCAGTACTTC. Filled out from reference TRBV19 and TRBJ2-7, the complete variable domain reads DGGITQSPKYLFRKEGQNVTLSCEQNLNHDAMYWYRQDPGQGLRLIYYSQIVNDFQKGDIAEGYSVSREKKESFPLTVTSAQKNPTAFYLCASSIVGQFEQYFGPGTRLTVT.

CDR3 amino acids: CSAKQGAGDSPLHF. CDR3 bases: TGCAGCGCCAAACAGGGGGCTGGAGATTCACCCCTCCACTTT. The rearrangement links TRBV29-1 to TRBJ1-6, with 9 nucleotides matching TRBD1. Germline trimming cut 7 bases from V and 8 bases from J; bases unmatched to any gene: 9. This CDR3 region has 14 residues. Germline loops: CDR1 SQVTM, CDR2 ANQGSEA.

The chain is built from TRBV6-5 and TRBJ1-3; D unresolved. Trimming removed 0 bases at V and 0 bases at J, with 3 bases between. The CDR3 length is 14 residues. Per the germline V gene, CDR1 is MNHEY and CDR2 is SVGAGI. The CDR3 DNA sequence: TGTGCCAGCAGTTACTCTAGCTCTGGAAACACCATATATTTT. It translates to CASSYSSSGNTIYF.

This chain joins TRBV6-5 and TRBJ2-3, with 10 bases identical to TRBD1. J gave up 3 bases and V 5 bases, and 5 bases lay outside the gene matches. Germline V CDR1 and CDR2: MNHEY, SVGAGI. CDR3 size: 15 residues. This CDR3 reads CASSPGTGDTDTQYF. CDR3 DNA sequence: TGTGCCAGCAGTCCCGGGACAGGGGATACAGATACGCAGTATTTT.

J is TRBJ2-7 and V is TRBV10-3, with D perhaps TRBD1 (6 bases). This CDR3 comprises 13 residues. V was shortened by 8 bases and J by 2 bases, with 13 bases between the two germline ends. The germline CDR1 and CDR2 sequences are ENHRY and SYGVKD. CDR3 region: CAIADSPTYEQYF. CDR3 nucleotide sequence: TGTGCCATCGCGGACAGTCCAACCTACGAGCAGTACTTC.

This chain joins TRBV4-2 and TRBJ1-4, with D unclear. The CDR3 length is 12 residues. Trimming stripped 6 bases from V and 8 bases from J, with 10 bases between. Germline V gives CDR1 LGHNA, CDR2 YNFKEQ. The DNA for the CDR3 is TGTGCCAGCAGACGGAGGGAGGAAAAACTGTTTTTT. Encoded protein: CASRRREEKLFF.

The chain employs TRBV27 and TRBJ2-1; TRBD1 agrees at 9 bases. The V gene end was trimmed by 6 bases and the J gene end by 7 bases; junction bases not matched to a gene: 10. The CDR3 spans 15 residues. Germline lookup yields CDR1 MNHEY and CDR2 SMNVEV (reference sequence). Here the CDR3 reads CASREFGTGWNEQFF. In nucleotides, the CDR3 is TGTGCCAGCAGGGAATTCGGGACAGGGTGGAATGAGCAGTTCTTC.

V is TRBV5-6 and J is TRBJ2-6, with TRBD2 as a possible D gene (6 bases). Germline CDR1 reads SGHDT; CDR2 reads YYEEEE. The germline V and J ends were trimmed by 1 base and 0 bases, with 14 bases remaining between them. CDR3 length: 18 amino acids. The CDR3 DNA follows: TGTGCCAGCAGCTTGCGGTGGGAGGACTTCTCTGGGGCCAACGTCCTGACTTTC. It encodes CASSLRWEDFSGANVLTF.

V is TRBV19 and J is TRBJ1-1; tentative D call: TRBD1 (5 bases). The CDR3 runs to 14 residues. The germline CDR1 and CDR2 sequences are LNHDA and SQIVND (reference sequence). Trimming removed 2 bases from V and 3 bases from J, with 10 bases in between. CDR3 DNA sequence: TGTGCCAGTAGTATATCCGACAGACACACTGAAGCTTTCTTT. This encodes CASSISDRHTEAFF.

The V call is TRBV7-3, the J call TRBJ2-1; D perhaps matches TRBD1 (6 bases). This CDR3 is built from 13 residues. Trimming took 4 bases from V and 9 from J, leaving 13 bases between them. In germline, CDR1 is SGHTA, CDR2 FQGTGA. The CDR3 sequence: CASSSYRAGEQFF. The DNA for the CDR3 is TGTGCCAGCAGCTCGTACAGGGCAGGTGAGCAGTTCTTC. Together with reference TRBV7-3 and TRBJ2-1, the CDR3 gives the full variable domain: GAGVSQTPSNKVTEKGKYVELRCDPISGHTALYWYRQSLGQGPEFLIYFQGTGAADDSGLPNDRFFAVRPEGSVSTLKIQRTERGDSAVYLCASSSYRAGEQFFGPGTRLTVL.

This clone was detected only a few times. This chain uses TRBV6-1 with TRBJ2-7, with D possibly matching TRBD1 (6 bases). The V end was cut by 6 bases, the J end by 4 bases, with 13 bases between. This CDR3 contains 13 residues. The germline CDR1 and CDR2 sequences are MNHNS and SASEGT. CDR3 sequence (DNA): TGTGCCAGCAGGACCAGGGGTCCTTACGAGCAGTACTTC. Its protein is CASRTRGPYEQYF.

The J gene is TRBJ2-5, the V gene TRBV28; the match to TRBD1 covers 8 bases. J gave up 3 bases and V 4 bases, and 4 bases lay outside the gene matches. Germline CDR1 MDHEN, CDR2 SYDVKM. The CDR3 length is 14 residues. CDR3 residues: CASSSPDREETQYF. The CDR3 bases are TGTGCCAGCAGTTCCCCGGACAGGGAAGAGACCCAGTACTTC.

The DNA of the CDR3 is TGTGCCAGCAGCTTAAAGGGACTAGCGGGTGAGCAGTTCTTC. It encodes CASSLKGLAGEQFF. The chain recombines TRBV7-3 with TRBJ2-1; the match to TRBD2 covers 12 bases. This CDR3 comprises 14 residues. J gave up 9 bases and V 1 base, and 1 base lay outside the gene matches. Germline V gene sequence: CDR1 SGHTA, CDR2 FQGTGA.

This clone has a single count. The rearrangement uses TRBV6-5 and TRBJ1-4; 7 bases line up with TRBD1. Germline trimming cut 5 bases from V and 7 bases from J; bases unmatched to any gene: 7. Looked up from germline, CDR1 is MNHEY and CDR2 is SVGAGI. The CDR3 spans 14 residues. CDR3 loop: CASSPRGRGEKLFF. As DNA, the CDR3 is TGTGCCAGCAGTCCCAGGGGGAGAGGTGAAAAACTGTTTTTT.

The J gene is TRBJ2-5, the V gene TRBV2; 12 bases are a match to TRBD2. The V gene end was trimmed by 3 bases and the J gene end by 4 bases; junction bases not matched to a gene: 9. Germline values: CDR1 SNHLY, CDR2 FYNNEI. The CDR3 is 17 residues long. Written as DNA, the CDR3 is TGTGCCAGCAGTGATGCTAGCGGGAGGGCGGAGGGAGAGACCCAGTACTTC. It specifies CASSDASGRAEGETQYF.

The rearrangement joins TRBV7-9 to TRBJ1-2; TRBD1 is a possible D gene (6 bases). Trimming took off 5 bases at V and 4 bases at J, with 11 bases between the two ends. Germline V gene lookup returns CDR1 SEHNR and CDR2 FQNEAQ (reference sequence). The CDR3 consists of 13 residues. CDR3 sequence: CASSNRETYGYTF. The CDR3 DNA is TGTGCCAGCAGCAACAGGGAAACCTATGGCTACACCTTC.